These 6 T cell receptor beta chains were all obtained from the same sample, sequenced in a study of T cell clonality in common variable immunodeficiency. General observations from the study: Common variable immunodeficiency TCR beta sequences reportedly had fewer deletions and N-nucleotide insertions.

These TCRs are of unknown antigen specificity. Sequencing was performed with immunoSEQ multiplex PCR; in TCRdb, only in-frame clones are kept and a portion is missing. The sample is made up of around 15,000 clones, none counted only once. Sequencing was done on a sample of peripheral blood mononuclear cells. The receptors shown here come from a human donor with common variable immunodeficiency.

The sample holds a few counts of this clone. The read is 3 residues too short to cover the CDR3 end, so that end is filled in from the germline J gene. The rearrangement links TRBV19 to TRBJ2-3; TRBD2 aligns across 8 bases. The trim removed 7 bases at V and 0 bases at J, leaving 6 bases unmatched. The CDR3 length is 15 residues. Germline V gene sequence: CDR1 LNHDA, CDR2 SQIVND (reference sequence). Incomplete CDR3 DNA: TGTGCCAGTAAAAGCGGGGGAACTAGCACAGATACG. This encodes CASKSGGTSTDT. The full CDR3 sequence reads CASKSGGTSTDTQYF.

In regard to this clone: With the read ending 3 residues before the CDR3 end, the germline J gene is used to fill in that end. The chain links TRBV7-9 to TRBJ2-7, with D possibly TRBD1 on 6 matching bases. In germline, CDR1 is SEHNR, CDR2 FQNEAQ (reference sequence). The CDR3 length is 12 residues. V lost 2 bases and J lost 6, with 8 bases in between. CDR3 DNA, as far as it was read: TGTGCCAGCAGCTTACAGGGGTTCGAG. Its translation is CASSLQGFE. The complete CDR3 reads CASSLQGFEQYF.

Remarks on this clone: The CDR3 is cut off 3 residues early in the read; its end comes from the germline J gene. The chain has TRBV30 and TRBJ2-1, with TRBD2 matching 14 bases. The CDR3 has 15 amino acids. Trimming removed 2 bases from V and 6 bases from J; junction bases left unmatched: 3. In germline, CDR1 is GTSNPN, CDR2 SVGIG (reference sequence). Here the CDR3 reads CAWSIGTSGGNEQFF. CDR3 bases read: TGTGCCTGGAGTATAGGGACTAGCGGGGGCAATGAG.

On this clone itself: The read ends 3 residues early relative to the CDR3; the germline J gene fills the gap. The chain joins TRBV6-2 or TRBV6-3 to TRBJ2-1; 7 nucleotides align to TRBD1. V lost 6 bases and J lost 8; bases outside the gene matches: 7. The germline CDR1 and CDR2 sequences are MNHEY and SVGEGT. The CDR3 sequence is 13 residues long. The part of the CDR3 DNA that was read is TGTGCCAGCAGGATGACAGGGTTTTATGAG. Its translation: CASRMTGFYE. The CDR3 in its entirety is CASRMTGFYEQFF.

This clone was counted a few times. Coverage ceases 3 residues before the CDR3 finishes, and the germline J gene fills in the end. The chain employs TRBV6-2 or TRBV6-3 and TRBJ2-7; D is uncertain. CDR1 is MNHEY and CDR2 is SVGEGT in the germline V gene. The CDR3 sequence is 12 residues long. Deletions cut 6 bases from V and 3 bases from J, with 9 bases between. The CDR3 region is CASSRVSYEQYF. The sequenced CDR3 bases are TGTGCCAGCAGCCGGGTTAGCTACGAG.

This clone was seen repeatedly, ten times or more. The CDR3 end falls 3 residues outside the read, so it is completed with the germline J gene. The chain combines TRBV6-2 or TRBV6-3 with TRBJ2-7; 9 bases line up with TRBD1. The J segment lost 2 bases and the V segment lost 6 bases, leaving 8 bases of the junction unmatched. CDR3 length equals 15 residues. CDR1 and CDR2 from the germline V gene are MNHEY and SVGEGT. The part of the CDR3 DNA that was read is TGTGCCAGCAGGAGTTCTGGGACAGGGACCTACGAG. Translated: CASRSSGTGTYE. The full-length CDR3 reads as CASRSSGTGTYEQYF.